This T cell receptor beta chain was profiled in a study of patients and donors after allogeneic stem cell transplantation. TCRdb re-derived calls from the RT-PCR reads in MiXCR, one entry per CDR3 protein. Here the sample spans about 230,000 distinct CDR3 sequences, 13% to 15% being singletons. CDR1 and CDR2 (germline): SNHLY, FYNNEI. V was shortened by 0 bases and J by 2 bases, with 11 bases between the two germline ends. This CDR3 is built from 15 residues. This TCR was recovered from a human donor who was either an allogeneic HSCT recipient or a stem cell or donor lymphocyte infusion donor (not recorded which). It is not recorded whose cells these are; they may come from a transplant donor. The sequenced material came from blood, either unsorted or a sorted T cell fraction (not recorded which). V gene TRBV2 combines with J gene TRBJ2-7; no firm D call. In DNA, the CDR3 is TGTGCCAGCAGTGAAGCGCTTAGGGAACCCTACGAGCAGTACTTC. It encodes CASSEALREPYEQYF.